This entry concerns a single T cell receptor (beta chain). Its target is not known. TCRdb fed the 5' RACE reads into MiXCR, producing one record per CDR3 protein. Of tens of thousands of distinct CDR3 sequences in the sample, roughly 24% were seen once. Whole-study results and caveats: Tumor-infiltrating Treg TCR alpha and beta sequences overlapped most with tumor naive CD4+ T cells, then blood naive.

The length of the CDR3 is 15 residues. CDR1 and CDR2 from the germline V gene are MNHNY and SVGAGI (reference sequence). Naive CD4+ cells had CD25+ Tregs removed. Material for sequencing was naive CD4+ T cells sorted from a lymph node. The sample's subset: naive CD4+ T cells, CD4+CD45RA+CD25-. V usage is TRBV6-6 and J usage is TRBJ2-3; perhaps TRBD1 as D (5 bases). The DNA end is a closer match to TRBJ1-5, so the J assignment may be wrong. The sequence derives from a female donor with breast cancer. The CDR3 DNA reads TGTGCCAGCAGTCCACTAGCGGGGCGCACAGATACGCAGCATTTT. It specifies CASSPLAGRTDTQHF.